This TCR beta chain comes out of a study of vaccination and CD4 T cells after COVID-19. Findings and limits, study-wide: The median count of SARS-CoV-2-reactive clonotypes rose from about 20 to 38, not significantly.

Described time point: late sampling 161 to 241 days after vaccination in three convalescent patients. Losses at the gene ends were 5 bases for V and 6 bases for J; bases not matched to a gene: 3. Germline loops: CDR1 MNHNS, CDR2 SASEGT. There are 15 residues in the CDR3. TCRdb analysed the PCR reads with MiXCR anew, one entry per CDR3 protein. The sample yields 25,000 to 35,000 distinct CDR3 sequences, approximately 48% seen once. This clonotype was seen a few times. Its antigen remains unidentified. This clonotype originated in a human donor who had recovered from COVID-19. The chain combines TRBV6-1 with TRBJ2-1; 14 bases match TRBD2. Material: CD4+ T cells from blood, obtained about 7 months after SARS-CoV-2 vaccination. The CDR3 is CASSKGLAGVNEQFF. The CDR3 bases are TGTGCCAGCAGTAAGGGACTAGCGGGAGTCAATGAGCAGTTCTTC.